These 30 T cell receptor beta chains were all obtained from the same sample, sequenced in a study of blood T cell repertoires in COVID-19. Sequencing used immunoSEQ multiplex PCR; TCRdb keeps in-frame clones, though not all of them. Here the sample spans 280,000 or so clones, 75% to 90% being singletons. Material: PBMCs or T cells enriched from blood (not recorded which). These receptors all come from a woman in her forties or fifties who had recovered from COVID-19.

The chain employs TRBV19 and TRBJ2-7; TRBD2 aligns across 9 bases. V shed 8 bases and J 0 bases; nucleotides not matched to a gene: 5. The CDR3 has 14 amino acids. The germline V gene has CDR1 LNHDA and CDR2 SQIVND (reference sequence). The CDR3 spells CASAATSGSYEQYF. The CDR3, as DNA: TGTGCCAGTGCCGCGACTAGCGGCTCCTACGAGCAGTACTTC.

This clone has only one observation. This sequence joins TRBV5-1 and TRBJ2-1; D perhaps matches TRBD2 (5 bases). The CDR3 consists of 13 residues. With 5 bases removed from V and 7 bases from J, the gap between germline ends came to 13 bases. Per the germline V gene, CDR1 is SGHRS and CDR2 is YFSETQ. The CDR3 DNA reads TGCGCCAGCAGTTGGAGACGGGAAAATGAGCAGTTCTTC. Its translation is CASSWRRENEQFF. The full variable domain, completed using reference TRBV5-1 and TRBJ2-1, is KAGVTQTPRYLIKTRGQQVTLSCSPISGHRSVSWYQQTPGQGLQFLFEYFSETQRNKGNFPGRFSGRQFSNSRSEMNVSTLELGDSALYLCASSWRRENEQFFGPGTRLTVL.

CDR3 sequence reads: CASSPGLISYNEQFF. The CDR3 DNA sequence: TGTGCCAGCAGCCCGGGACTCATTTCCTACAATGAGCAGTTCTTC. The V gene is TRBV7-2, the J gene TRBJ2-1; tentative D call: TRBD2 (6 bases). V dropped 5 bases and J dropped 1 base, with 12 bases sitting between them. CDR3 length: 15 residues. CDR1 and CDR2 (germline): SGHTA, FQGNSA.

The chain employs TRBV5-4 and TRBJ1-2, with no clear D. CDR1 and CDR2 (germline): SGHNT, YYREEE (reference sequence). The CDR3 runs 13 residues. The V end was cut by 0 bases, the J end by 6 bases, with 9 bases between. The CDR3 nucleotides read TGTGCCAGCAGCTTGGCCGGACTAAATGGCTACACCTTC. Residues: CASSLAGLNGYTF.

In this sample, this clone turned up once. V is TRBV4-2 and J is TRBJ2-3, with D perhaps TRBD2 (6 bases). Trimming took 10 bases from V and 4 from J, leaving 18 bases between them. The CDR3 has 14 residues. Germline assignment: CDR1 LGHNA and CDR2 YNFKEQ. For the CDR3, the DNA is TGTGCCACCATGACGACTAGAAATGCAGATACGCAGTATTTT. It specifies CATMTTRNADTQYF.

This sequence joins TRBV5-1 and TRBJ1-3; 7 bases agree with TRBD1. This CDR3 spans 16 amino acids. CDR1 is SGHRS and CDR2 is YFSETQ in the germline V gene. The junction had 6 bases not matched to a gene; V was cut back by 3 bases and J by 0 bases. The CDR3, as DNA: TGCGCCAGCAGCTATAGGGACAGCTCCTCTGGAAACACCATATATTTT. Translating it yields CASSYRDSSSGNTIYF.

This sequence joins TRBV15 and TRBJ2-7; D may be TRBD2 (5 bases). The CDR3 is 16 residues long. V was trimmed by 1 base and J by 0 bases, leaving 13 bases between them. CDR1 LNHNV and CDR2 YYDKDF come from the germline V gene (reference sequence). The CDR3 bases are TGTGCCACCAGCAGAGGGGCGGGTGGGAGCTCCTACGAGCAGTACTTC. It is translated as CATSRGAGGSSYEQYF.

This clone was counted a single time. The chain recombines TRBV7-2 with TRBJ2-7, with 13 bases that match TRBD2. The V gene's germline CDR1 is SGHTA and CDR2 FQGNSA. After removal of 1 base from V and 7 bases from J, the junction contained 10 bases not matched to a gene. This CDR3 is built from 17 residues. The CDR3 DNA reads TGTGCCAGCAGCTTAGGTCCCACTAGCGGGGGGGCTGGGGAGCAGTACTTC. Its translation: CASSLGPTSGGAGEQYF.

This chain uses TRBV15 with TRBJ1-4; the D gene is possibly TRBD1 (5 bases). The CDR3 extends over 15 amino acids. V was cut by 3 bases and J by 8 bases, with 16 bases left in between. Germline CDR1 is LNHNV and CDR2 is YYDKDF (reference sequence). Written as DNA, the CDR3 is TGTGCCACCAGCAGGGGGGGAGGGAGATTAGAAAAACTGTTTTTT. This encodes CATSRGGGRLEKLFF.

The chain employs TRBV11-2 and TRBJ2-1; 9 bases fit TRBD2. The germline gives CDR1 SGHAT, CDR2 FQNNGV. V lost 3 bases, J lost 7 bases, and 4 bases stayed unmatched. The CDR3 has 14 residues. CDR3 loop: CASSLQREANEQFF. CDR3 DNA: TGTGCCAGCAGCTTGCAGCGGGAGGCGAATGAGCAGTTCTTC.

This clone appeared a few times. The chain is built from TRBV29-1 and TRBJ2-2; D call uncertain. From germline, CDR1 is SQVTM and CDR2 ANQGSEA. The CDR3 is 13 residues long. V was clipped by 4 bases and J by 0 bases, with 6 bases between them. The CDR3 sequence: CSVGRSNTGELFF. The CDR3 region has the DNA TGCAGCGTTGGGCGGTCGAACACCGGGGAGCTGTTTTTT.

CDR3 in DNA: TGCGCCAGCAGCCGGATGGGACTCGACACAGATACGCAGTATTTT. Its protein is CASSRMGLDTDTQYF. The chain uses TRBV5-1 and TRBJ2-3; tentatively, D is TRBD2 (6 bases). Looked up from germline, CDR1 is SGHRS and CDR2 is YFSETQ. Trimming took off 4 bases at V and 2 bases at J, with 14 bases between the two ends. The CDR3 is 15 residues long.

The chain combines TRBV5-5 with TRBJ2-7; a weak D match, TRBD1 (5 bases). Germline lookup yields CDR1 SGHKS and CDR2 YYEKEE (reference sequence). The CDR3 contains 14 residues. Deletions cut 0 bases from V and 0 bases from J, with 7 bases between. The chain's CDR3 is CASSLEGHSYEQYF. CDR3 bases: TGTGCCAGCAGCTTGGAGGGGCACTCCTACGAGCAGTACTTC.

This clone was observed a handful of times. This chain connects TRBV18 to TRBJ1-1, with TRBD1 identical over 9 bases. This CDR3 has 15 amino acids. J lost 1 base, V lost 6 bases, and 6 bases had no gene match. Germline CDR1 KGHSH, CDR2 LQKENI. The DNA for the CDR3 is TGTGCCAGCTCCCGAATGGGACAGGGGAACACTGAAGCTTTCTTT. Translation gives CASSRMGQGNTEAFF.

V is TRBV30 and J is TRBJ2-5; tentatively, D is TRBD1 (5 bases). The CDR3 contains 13 residues. The V gene's germline CDR1 is GTSNPN and CDR2 SVGIG (reference sequence). Trimming took off 5 bases at V and 0 bases at J, with 10 bases between the two ends. CDR3 protein: CAWETDHQETQYF. The CDR3 nucleotides read TGTGCCTGGGAGACAGACCACCAAGAGACCCAGTACTTC. The full variable domain, rest sourced from reference TRBV30 and TRBJ2-5, is SQTIHQWPATLVQPVGSPLSLECTVEGTSNPNLYWYRQAAGRGLQLLFYSVGIGQISSEVPQNLSASRPQDRQFILSSKKLLLSDSGFYLCAWETDHQETQYFGPGTRLLVL.

A few counts support this clone. The rearrangement uses TRBV18 and TRBJ2-1; maybe TRBD2 (6 bases). There are 16 residues in the CDR3. Germline CDR1 reads KGHSH; CDR2 reads LQKENI. Trimming removed 5 bases from V and 6 bases from J, with 20 bases in between. The DNA for the CDR3 is TGTGCCAGCTCATTGGGGGGAACTAGAAGTGGCAATGAGCAGTTCTTC. The encoded protein is CASSLGGTRSGNEQFF. The full variable domain, rest sourced from reference TRBV18 and TRBJ2-1, is NAGVMQNPRHLVRRRGQEARLRCSPMKGHSHVYWYRQLPEEGLKFMVYLQKENIIDESGMPKERFSAEFPKEGPSILRIQQVVRGDSAAYFCASSLGGTRSGNEQFFGPGTRLTVL.

The chain has TRBV6-5 and TRBJ2-7, with 11 bases that match TRBD1. V lost 2 bases, J lost 5 bases, and 2 bases stayed unmatched. The CDR3 length is 14 residues. The germline gives CDR1 MNHEY, CDR2 SVGAGI. CDR3 protein: CASSYRTGGHEQYF. CDR3 sequence (DNA): TGTGCCAGCAGTTACCGGACAGGGGGCCACGAGCAGTACTTC.

The chain is built from TRBV28 and TRBJ1-6; no clear D. The CDR3 contains 16 residues. The germline V gene has CDR1 MDHEN and CDR2 SYDVKM. V was shortened by 3 bases and J by 6 bases, with 15 bases between the two germline ends. CDR3 nucleotides: TGTGCCAGCAGTTTTCCCCGATCTCGGGGTAATTCACCCCTCCACTTT. It is translated as CASSFPRSRGNSPLHF.

V and J are TRBV5-1 and TRBJ2-2, with D possibly TRBD2 on 6 matching bases. V gave up 1 base and J gave up 4 bases, with 11 bases separating them. Germline CDR1 is SGHRS and CDR2 is YFSETQ. The CDR3 consists of 15 residues. In DNA form, the CDR3 reads TGCGCCAGCAGCTTGCCCGGGACTTCCACCGGGGAGCTGTTTTTT. This translates into CASSLPGTSTGELFF. The whole variable domain, filled in from reference TRBV5-1 and TRBJ2-2, reads KAGVTQTPRYLIKTRGQQVTLSCSPISGHRSVSWYQQTPGQGLQFLFEYFSETQRNKGNFPGRFSGRQFSNSRSEMNVSTLELGDSALYLCASSLPGTSTGELFFGEGSRLTVL.

The genes are TRBV24-1 and TRBJ2-1; TRBD1 matches at 10 bases. This CDR3 is built from 16 residues. Trimming cost V 2 bases and J 10 bases; bases outside gene matches: 10. Germline V gene lookup returns CDR1 KGHDR and CDR2 SFDVKD. This CDR3 reads CATSDWGQGSEVEQFF. The CDR3 DNA is TGTGCCACCAGTGATTGGGGACAGGGGAGTGAGGTCGAGCAGTTCTTC.

The chain employs TRBV30 and TRBJ2-1, with unresolved D. CDR3 size: 13 residues. Germline CDR1 GTSNPN, CDR2 SVGIG (reference sequence). Deletions cut 3 bases from V and 2 bases from J, with 8 bases between. Here the CDR3 reads CAWSHGAYNEQFF. Here the CDR3 DNA reads TGTGCCTGGAGCCACGGAGCCTACAATGAGCAGTTCTTC.

This clone has just a few counts. The chain is built from TRBV7-2 and TRBJ1-6, with TRBD1 identical over 7 bases. CDR1 SGHTA and CDR2 FQGNSA come from the germline V gene. The CDR3 is made up of 14 amino acids. Trimming removed 4 bases from V and 5 bases from J; junction bases left unmatched: 2. As DNA, the CDR3 is TGTGCCAGCAGCTCGGGACAGCATAATTCACCCCTCCACTTT. Translation gives CASSSGQHNSPLHF.

The V and J genes are TRBV19 and TRBJ2-1, with TRBD2 identical over 11 bases. The CDR3 has 17 amino acids. Germline assignment: CDR1 LNHDA and CDR2 SQIVND (reference sequence). Trimming took 2 bases from V and 2 from J; bases not matched to a gene: 5. The CDR3 DNA follows: TGTGCCAGTAGTATAAGGCTAGCGGGAGGTCCCTACAATGAGCAGTTCTTC. The encoded protein is CASSIRLAGGPYNEQFF. Drawing the rest from reference TRBV19 and TRBJ2-1, the complete variable domain is DGGITQSPKYLFRKEGQNVTLSCEQNLNHDAMYWYRQDPGQGLRLIYYSQIVNDFQKGDIAEGYSVSREKKESFPLTVTSAQKNPTAFYLCASSIRLAGGPYNEQFFGPGTRLTVL.

V is TRBV9 and J is TRBJ2-1; D possibly corresponds to TRBD2 (6 bases). V was trimmed by 1 base and J by 5 bases, leaving 25 bases between them. The CDR3 loop spans 19 amino acids. CDR1 is SGDLS, CDR2 YYNGEE, per germline. The CDR3 DNA follows: TGTGCCAGCAGCGTACCGGGATCTGCTAGCGCTTCATACCACAATGAGCAGTTCTTC. Protein sequence: CASSVPGSASASYHNEQFF.

The genes are TRBV18 and TRBJ1-1; maybe TRBD1 (6 bases). Germline V gives CDR1 KGHSH, CDR2 LQKENI. V was shortened by 0 bases and J by 3 bases, with 14 bases between the two germline ends. The CDR3 is made up of 16 amino acids. The DNA for the CDR3 is TGTGCCAGCTCACCACCGGGGGCCCCCAGGGACACTGAAGCTTTCTTT. Its protein product is CASSPPGAPRDTEAFF.

This chain links TRBV27 with TRBJ1-2; D unclear. Germline lookup yields CDR1 MNHEY and CDR2 SMNVEV (reference sequence). V dropped 5 bases and J dropped 6 bases, with 19 bases sitting between them. This CDR3 has 15 amino acids. The CDR3 bases are TGTGCCAGCAGTCCCTCGGGGAGGGTTTACGATGGCTACACCTTC. Protein product: CASSPSGRVYDGYTF.

The gene calls are TRBV2 and TRBJ2-1; the D gene is possibly TRBD2 (6 bases). CDR1 is SNHLY and CDR2 is FYNNEI in the germline V gene. V was clipped by 9 bases and J by 7 bases, with 7 bases between them. The CDR3 covers 10 residues. This CDR3 reads CARGGNEQFF. The CDR3 coding sequence is TGTGCCAGGGGGGGAAATGAGCAGTTCTTC. The variable domain in full, with the rest retrieved from reference TRBV2 and TRBJ2-1, is EPEVTQTPSHQVTQMGQEVILRCVPISNHLYFYWYRQILGQKVEFLVSFYNNEISEKSEIFDDQFSVERPDGSNFTLKIRSTKLEDSAMYFCARGGNEQFFGPGTRLTVL.

The chain joins TRBV4-3 to TRBJ1-3; D possibly corresponds to TRBD1 (5 bases). Germline V lookup: CDR1 LGHNA, CDR2 YSLEER. Trimming took off 1 base at V and 2 bases at J, with 9 bases between the two ends. This CDR3 spans 15 amino acids. The CDR3, as DNA: TGCGCCAGCAGCCAAGTCGAGACAGCTGGAAACACCATATATTTT. Translation gives CASSQVETAGNTIYF.

The chain employs TRBV4-1 and TRBJ2-5; 7 bases fit TRBD1. Germline V lookup: CDR1 MGHRA, CDR2 YSYEKL. The CDR3 runs to 16 residues. After removal of 5 bases from V and 2 bases from J, the junction contained 11 bases not matched to a gene. The CDR3 nucleotides are TGCGCCAGCAGCTTAGGGCCGACCAGGGGGCAAGAGACCCAGTACTTC. It codes for CASSLGPTRGQETQYF.

J is TRBJ2-4 and V is TRBV11-2; no reliable D call. The CDR3 contains 14 residues. The V end was cut by 0 bases, the J end by 0 bases, with 3 bases between. In germline, CDR1 is SGHAT, CDR2 FQNNGV. The DNA of the CDR3 is TGTGCCAGCAGCTTAGAACTAGCCAAAAACATTCAGTACTTC. Its protein product is CASSLELAKNIQYF.